The clone carrying this T cell receptor beta chain was seen only a few times. Antigen specificity is unknown. The germline V and J ends were trimmed by 9 bases and 0 bases, with 15 bases remaining between them. Germline V gene lookup returns CDR1 SNHLY and CDR2 FYNNEI. The length of the CDR3 is 15 residues. Generation of TCR beta libraries employed quantitative 5'-RACE incorporating molecular barcodes. TCRdb redid the calling of the 5' RACE reads with MiXCR, one entry per CDR3 protein. The sample gives around 890,000 distinct CDR3 sequences, approximately 12% of which show up once; about 0.49% is in the top ten. This entry comes from a study of CD8 T cells in ankylosing spondylitis. Study-level points and caveats: Reportedly, matched ankylosing spondylitis synovial fluid was significantly enriched for disease-linked clones. Prior literature has documented some motif variants in synovial fluid and blood from reactive arthritis. Clones linked to disease, bearing a CD8+ phenotype, were relatively rare in peripheral blood. Blood of patients with ankylosing spondylitis appeared to be characterized by a TCR beta motif of several highly homologous variants.

The chain couples TRBV2 to TRBJ2-1; D unclear. The sequence came from a male donor with ankylosing spondylitis. What was sequenced was blood, either unsorted or a sorted T cell fraction (not recorded which). DNA of the CDR3: TGTGCCAGTGTGAGAGCGCCTAGCTCCTACAATGAGCAGTTCTTC. Translation: CASVRAPSSYNEQFF.